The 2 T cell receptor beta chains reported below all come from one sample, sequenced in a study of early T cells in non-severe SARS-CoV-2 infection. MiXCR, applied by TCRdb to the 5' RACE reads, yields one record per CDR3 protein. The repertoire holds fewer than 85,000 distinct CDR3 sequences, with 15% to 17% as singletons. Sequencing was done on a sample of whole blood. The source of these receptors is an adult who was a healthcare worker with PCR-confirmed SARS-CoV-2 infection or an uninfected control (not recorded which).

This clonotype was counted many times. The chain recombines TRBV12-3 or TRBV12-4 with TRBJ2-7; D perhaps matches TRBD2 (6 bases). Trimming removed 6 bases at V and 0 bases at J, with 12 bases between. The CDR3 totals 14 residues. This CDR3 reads CASSQGLTSYEQYF. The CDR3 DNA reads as TGTGCCAGCAGCCAGGGACTCACCTCCTACGAGCAGTACTTC.

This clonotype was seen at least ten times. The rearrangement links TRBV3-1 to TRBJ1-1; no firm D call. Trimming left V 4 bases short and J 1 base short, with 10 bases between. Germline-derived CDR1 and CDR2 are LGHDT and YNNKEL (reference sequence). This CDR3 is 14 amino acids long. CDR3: CASSLAGENTEAFF. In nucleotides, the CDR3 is TGTGCCAGCAGCCTCGCCGGGGAGAACACTGAAGCTTTCTTT. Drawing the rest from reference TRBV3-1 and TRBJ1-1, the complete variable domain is DTAVSQTPKYLVTQMGNDKSIKCEQNLGHDTMYWYKQDSKKFLKIMFSYNNKELIINETVPNRFSPKSPDKAHLNLHINSLELGDSAVYFCASSLAGENTEAFFGQGTRLTVV.